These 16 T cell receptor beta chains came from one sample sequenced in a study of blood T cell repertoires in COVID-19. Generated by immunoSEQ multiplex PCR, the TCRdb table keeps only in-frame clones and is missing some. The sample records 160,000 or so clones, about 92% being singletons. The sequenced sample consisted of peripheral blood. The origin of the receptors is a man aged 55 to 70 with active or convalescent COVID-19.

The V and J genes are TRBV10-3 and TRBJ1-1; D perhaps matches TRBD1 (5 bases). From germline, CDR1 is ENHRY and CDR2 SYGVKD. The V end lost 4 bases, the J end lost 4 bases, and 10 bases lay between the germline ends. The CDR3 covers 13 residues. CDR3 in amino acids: CAISVEGTTEAFF. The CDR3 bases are TGTGCCATCAGTGTGGAGGGGACCACTGAAGCTTTCTTT.

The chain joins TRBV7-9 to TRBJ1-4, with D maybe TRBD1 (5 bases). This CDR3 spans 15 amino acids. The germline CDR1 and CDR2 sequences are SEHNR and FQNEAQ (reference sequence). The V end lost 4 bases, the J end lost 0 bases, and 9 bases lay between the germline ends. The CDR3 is CASSSLTATNEKLFF. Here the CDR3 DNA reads TGTGCCAGCAGCTCACTGACAGCAACTAATGAAAAACTGTTTTTT.

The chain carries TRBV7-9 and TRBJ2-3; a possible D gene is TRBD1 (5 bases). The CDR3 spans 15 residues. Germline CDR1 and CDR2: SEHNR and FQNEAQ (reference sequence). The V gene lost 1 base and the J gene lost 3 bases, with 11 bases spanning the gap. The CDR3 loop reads CASSLEGDGTDTQYF. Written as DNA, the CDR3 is TGTGCCAGCAGCTTAGAAGGGGATGGTACAGATACGCAGTATTTT.

The CDR3, as DNA: TGCGCCAGCAGTCCCGGGACTATATACGAGCAGTACTTC. It encodes CASSPGTIYEQYF. This chain joins TRBV10-1 and TRBJ2-7, with 7 bases aligning to TRBD2. Germline CDR1 reads WNHNN; CDR2 reads SYGVQD (reference sequence). Unmatched junction bases numbered 5, after V lost 5 bases and J lost 4 bases. The CDR3 has 13 residues.

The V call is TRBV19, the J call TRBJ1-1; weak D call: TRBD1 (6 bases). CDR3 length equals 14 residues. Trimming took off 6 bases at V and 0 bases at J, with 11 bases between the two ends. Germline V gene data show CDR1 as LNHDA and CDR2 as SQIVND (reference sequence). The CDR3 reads CASSKGDMNTEAFF. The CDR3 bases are TGTGCCAGTAGCAAAGGGGACATGAACACTGAAGCTTTCTTT.

CDR3: CASSRGGTGSNYGYTF. CDR3 nucleotide sequence: TGTGCCAGCAGCAGGGGGGGGACAGGGTCTAACTATGGCTACACCTTC. The chain recombines TRBV7-2 with TRBJ1-2; 9 positions agree with TRBD1. The length of the CDR3 is 16 residues. Trimming cost V 5 bases and J 0 bases; bases outside gene matches: 7. The germline V gene has CDR1 SGHTA and CDR2 FQGNSA.

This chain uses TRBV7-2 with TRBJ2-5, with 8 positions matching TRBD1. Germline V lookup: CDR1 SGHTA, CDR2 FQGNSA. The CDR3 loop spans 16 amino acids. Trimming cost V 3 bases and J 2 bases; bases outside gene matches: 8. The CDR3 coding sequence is TGTGCCAGCAGCTTGGCAGGGGGCGGAGGACAAGAGACCCAGTACTTC. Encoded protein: CASSLAGGGGQETQYF.

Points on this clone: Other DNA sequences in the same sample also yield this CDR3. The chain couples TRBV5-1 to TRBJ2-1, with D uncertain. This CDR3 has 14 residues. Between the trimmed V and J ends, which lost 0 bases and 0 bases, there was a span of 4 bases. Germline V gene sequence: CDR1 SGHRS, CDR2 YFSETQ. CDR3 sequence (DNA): TGCGCCAGCAGCTTGGGAGACTCCTACAATGAGCAGTTCTTC. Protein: CASSLGDSYNEQFF. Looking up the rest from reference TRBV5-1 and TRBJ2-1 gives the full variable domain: KAGVTQTPRYLIKTRGQQVTLSCSPISGHRSVSWYQQTPGQGLQFLFEYFSETQRNKGNFPGRFSGRQFSNSRSEMNVSTLELGDSALYLCASSLGDSYNEQFFGPGTRLTVL.

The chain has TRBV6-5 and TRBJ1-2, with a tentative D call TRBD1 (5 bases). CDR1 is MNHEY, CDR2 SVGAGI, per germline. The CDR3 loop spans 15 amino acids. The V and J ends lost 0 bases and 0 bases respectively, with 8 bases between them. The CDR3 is CASSYSTETNYGYTF. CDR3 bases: TGTGCCAGCAGTTACTCGACAGAAACTAACTATGGCTACACCTTC.

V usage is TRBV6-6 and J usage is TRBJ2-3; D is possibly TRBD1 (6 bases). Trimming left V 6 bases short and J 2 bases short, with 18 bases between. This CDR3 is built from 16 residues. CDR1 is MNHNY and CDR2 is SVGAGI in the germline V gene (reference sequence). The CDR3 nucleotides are TGTGCCAGCAGGGGTGGACCAGGGGCCCTCACAGATACGCAGTATTTT. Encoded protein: CASRGGPGALTDTQYF.

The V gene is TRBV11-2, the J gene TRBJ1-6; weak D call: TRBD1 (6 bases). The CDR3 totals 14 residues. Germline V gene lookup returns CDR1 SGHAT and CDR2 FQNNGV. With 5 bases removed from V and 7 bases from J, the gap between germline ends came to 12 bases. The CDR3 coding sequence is TGTGCCAGCAGCCCAGGTACAGGGAATTCACCCCTCCACTTT. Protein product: CASSPGTGNSPLHF.

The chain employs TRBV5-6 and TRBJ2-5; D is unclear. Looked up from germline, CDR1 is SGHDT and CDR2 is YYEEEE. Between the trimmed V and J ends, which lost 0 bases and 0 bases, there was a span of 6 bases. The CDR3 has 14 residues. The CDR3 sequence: CASSLGRNQETQYF. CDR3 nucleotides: TGTGCCAGCAGCTTGGGGCGGAACCAAGAGACCCAGTACTTC.

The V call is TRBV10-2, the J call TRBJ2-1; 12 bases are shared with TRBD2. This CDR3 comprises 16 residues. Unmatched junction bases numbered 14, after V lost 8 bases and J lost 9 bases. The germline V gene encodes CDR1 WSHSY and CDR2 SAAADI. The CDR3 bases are TGCGCCAGCGACACTAGCGGGGGGTCTATAGTTCTTGAGCAGTTCTTC. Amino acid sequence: CASDTSGGSIVLEQFF.

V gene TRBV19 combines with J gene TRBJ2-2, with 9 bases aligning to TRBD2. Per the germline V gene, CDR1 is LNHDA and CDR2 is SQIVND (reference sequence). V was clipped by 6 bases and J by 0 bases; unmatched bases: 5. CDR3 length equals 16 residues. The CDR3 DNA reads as TGTGCCAGTAGGTCTTCTAGCGGGACGAACACCGGGGAGCTGTTTTTT. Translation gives CASRSSSGTNTGELFF. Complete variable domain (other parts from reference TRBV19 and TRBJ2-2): DGGITQSPKYLFRKEGQNVTLSCEQNLNHDAMYWYRQDPGQGLRLIYYSQIVNDFQKGDIAEGYSVSREKKESFPLTVTSAQKNPTAFYLCASRSSSGTNTGELFFGEGSRLTVL.

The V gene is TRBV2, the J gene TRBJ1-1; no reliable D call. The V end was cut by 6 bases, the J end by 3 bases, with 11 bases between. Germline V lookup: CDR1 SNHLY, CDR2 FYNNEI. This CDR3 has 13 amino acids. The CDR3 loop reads CASSRTGDTEAFF. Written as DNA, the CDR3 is TGTGCCAGCAGCCGAACCGGGGACACTGAAGCTTTCTTT. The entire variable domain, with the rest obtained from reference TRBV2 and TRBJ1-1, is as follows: EPEVTQTPSHQVTQMGQEVILRCVPISNHLYFYWYRQILGQKVEFLVSFYNNEISEKSEIFDDQFSVERPDGSNFTLKIRSTKLEDSAMYFCASSRTGDTEAFFGQGTRLTVV.

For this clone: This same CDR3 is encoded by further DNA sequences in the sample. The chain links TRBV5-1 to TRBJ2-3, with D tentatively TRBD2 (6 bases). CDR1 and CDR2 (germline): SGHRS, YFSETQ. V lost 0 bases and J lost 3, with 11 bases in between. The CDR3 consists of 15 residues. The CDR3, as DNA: TGCGCCAGCAGCTTGGACGGGGGTAGAACAGATACGCAGTATTTT. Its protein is CASSLDGGRTDTQYF.